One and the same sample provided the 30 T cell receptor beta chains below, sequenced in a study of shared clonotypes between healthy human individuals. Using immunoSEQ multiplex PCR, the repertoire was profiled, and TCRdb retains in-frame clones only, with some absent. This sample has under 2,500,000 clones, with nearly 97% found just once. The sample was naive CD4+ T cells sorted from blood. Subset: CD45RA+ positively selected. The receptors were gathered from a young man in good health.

CDR3 coding DNA: TGTGCCAGCTCACCGATAGAAGTGGGGACTGAAGCTTTCTTT. Protein sequence: CASSPIEVGTEAFF. The chain uses TRBV18 and TRBJ1-1; no firm D call. Germline loops: CDR1 KGHSH, CDR2 LQKENI. Trimming pared 3 bases from V and 5 bases from J, leaving 13 bases between. This CDR3 has 14 amino acids.

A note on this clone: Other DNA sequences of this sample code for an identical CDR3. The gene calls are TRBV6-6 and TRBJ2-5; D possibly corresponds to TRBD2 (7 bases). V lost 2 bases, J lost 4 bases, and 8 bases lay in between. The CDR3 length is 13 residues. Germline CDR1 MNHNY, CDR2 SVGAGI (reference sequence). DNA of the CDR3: TGTGCCAGCAGTTACAGGGGGGGAGAGACCCAGTACTTC. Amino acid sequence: CASSYRGGETQYF.

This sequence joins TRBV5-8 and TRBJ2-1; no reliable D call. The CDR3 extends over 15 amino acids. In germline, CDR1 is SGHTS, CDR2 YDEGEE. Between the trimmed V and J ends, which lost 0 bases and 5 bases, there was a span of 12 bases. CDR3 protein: CASSLGQWADNEQFF. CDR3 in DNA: TGTGCCAGCAGCTTGGGACAATGGGCCGACAATGAGCAGTTCTTC.

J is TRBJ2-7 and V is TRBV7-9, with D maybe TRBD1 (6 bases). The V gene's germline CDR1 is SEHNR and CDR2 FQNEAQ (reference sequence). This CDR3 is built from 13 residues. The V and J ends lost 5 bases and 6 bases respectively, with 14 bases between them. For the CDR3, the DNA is TGTGCCAGCAGCAAAACAGGGTATGGCGAGCAGTACTTC. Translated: CASSKTGYGEQYF. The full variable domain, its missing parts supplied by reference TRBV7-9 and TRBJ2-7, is DTGVSQNPRHKITKRGQNVTFRCDPISEHNRLYWYRQTLGQGPEFLTYFQNEAQLEKSRLLSDRFSAERPKGSFSTLEIQRTEQGDSAMYLCASSKTGYGEQYFGPGTRLTVT.

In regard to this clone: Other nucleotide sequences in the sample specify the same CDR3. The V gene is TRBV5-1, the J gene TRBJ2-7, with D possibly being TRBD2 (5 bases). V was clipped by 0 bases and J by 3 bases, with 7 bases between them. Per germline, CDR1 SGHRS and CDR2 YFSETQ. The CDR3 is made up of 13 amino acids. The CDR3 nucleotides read TGCGCCAGCAGCTTGGCGGGGAACTACGAGCAGTACTTC. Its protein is CASSLAGNYEQYF.

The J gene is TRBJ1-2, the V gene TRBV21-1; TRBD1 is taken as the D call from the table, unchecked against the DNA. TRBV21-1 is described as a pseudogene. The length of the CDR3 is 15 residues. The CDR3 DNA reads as TGTGCCAGCAGCAAACCGCGCAGGGGAAACTATGGCTACACCTTC. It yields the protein CASSKPRRGNYGYTF.

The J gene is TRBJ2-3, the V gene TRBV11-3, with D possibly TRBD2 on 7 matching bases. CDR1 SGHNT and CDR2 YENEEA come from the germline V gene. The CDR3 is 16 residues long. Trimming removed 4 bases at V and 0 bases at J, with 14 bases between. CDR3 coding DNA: TGTGCCAGCAGCTCCGGACGCGGGGGCAGCACAGATACGCAGTATTTT. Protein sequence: CASSSGRGGSTDTQYF.

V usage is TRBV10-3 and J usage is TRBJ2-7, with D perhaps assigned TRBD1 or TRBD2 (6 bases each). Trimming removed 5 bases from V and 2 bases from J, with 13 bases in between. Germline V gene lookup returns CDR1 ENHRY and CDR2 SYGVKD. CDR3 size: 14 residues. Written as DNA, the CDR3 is TGTGCCATCAGTCGTACAGGGAGGACCTACGAGCAGTACTTC. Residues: CAISRTGRTYEQYF.

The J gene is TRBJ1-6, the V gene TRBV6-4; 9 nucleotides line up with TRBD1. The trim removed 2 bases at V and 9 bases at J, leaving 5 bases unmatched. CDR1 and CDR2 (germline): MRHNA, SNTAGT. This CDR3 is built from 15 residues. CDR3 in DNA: TGTGCCAGCAGTGACGGGACAGGGATCAGTTCACCCCTCCACTTT. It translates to CASSDGTGISSPLHF.

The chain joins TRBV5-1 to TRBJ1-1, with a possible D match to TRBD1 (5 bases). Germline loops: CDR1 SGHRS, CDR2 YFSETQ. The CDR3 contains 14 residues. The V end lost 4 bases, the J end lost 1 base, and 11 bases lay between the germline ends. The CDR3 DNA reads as TGCGCCAGCAGCGCTTATACAGGGAACACTGAAGCTTTCTTT. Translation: CASSAYTGNTEAFF.

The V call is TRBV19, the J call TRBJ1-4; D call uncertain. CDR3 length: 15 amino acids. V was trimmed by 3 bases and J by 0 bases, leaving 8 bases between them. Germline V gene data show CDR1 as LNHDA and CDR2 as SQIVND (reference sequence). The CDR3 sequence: CASSMVGATNEKLFF. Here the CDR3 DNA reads TGTGCCAGTAGTATGGTCGGTGCAACTAATGAAAAACTGTTTTTT.

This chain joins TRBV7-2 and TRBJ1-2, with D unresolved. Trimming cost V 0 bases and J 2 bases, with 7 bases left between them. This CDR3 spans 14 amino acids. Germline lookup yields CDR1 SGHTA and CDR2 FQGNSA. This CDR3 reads CASSLAFGNYGYTF. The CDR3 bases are TGTGCCAGCAGCTTAGCATTTGGGAACTATGGCTACACCTTC. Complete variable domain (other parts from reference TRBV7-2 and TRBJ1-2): GAGVSQSPSNKVTEKGKDVELRCDPISGHTALYWYRQSLGQGLEFLIYFQGNSAPDKSGLPSDRFSAERTGGSVSTLTIQRTQQEDSAVYLCASSLAFGNYGYTFGSGTRLTVV.

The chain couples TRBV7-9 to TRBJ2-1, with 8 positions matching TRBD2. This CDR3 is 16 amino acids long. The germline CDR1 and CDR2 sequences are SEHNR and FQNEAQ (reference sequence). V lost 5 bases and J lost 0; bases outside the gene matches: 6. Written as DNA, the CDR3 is TGTGCCAGCAGCGACCTAAGCGGGAGCTCCTACAATGAGCAGTTCTTC. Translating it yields CASSDLSGSSYNEQFF.

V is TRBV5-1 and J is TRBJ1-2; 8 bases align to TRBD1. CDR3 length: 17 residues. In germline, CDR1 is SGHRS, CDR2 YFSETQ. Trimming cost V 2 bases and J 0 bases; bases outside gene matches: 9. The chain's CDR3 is CASSFVGTGRANYGYTF. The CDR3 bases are TGCGCCAGCAGCTTTGTGGGGACAGGCCGCGCTAACTATGGCTACACCTTC.

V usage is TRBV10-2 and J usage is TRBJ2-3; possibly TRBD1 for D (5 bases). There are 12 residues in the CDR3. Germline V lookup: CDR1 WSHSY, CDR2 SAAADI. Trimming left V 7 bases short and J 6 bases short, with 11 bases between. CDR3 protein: CASKGPSDTQYF. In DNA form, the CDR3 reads TGCGCCAGCAAGGGGCCCAGCGATACGCAGTATTTT.

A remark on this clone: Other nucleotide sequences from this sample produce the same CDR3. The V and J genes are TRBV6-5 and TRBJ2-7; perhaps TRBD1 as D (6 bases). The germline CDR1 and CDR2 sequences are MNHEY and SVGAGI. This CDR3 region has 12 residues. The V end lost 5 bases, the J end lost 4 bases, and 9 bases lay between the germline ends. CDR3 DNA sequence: TGTGCCAGCAGTACCAGGGGTTACGAGCAGTACTTC. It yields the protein CASSTRGYEQYF.

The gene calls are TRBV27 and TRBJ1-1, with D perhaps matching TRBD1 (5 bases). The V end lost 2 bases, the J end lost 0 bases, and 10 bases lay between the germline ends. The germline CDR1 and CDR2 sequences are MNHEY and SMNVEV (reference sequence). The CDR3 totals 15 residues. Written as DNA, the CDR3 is TGTGCCAGCAGTTTAATTGGGGGGTTGAACACTGAAGCTTTCTTT. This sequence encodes CASSLIGGLNTEAFF.

The DNA for the CDR3 is TGTGCCAGTAGTATAGTGGCTAGCGGGAGCTACGAGCAGTACTTC. This translates into CASSIVASGSYEQYF. J is TRBJ2-7 and V is TRBV19, with TRBD2 matching over 10 bases. V shed 1 base and J 3 bases; nucleotides not matched to a gene: 3. CDR3 length: 15 residues. The germline V gene has CDR1 LNHDA and CDR2 SQIVND (reference sequence).

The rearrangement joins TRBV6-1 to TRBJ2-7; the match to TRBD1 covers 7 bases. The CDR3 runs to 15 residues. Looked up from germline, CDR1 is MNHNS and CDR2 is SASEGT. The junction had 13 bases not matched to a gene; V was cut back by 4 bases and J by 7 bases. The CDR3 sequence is CASSGRDRRLVEQYF. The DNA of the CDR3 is TGTGCCAGCAGTGGACGGGACAGACGTTTGGTTGAGCAGTACTTC.

The chain's CDR3 is CASSQGGNNEQFF. In nucleotides, the CDR3 is TGCGCCAGCAGCCAAGGAGGAAACAATGAGCAGTTCTTC. The rearrangement uses TRBV4-3 and TRBJ2-1; D is uncertain. Trimming took 1 base from V and 5 from J, leaving 6 bases between them. From germline, CDR1 is LGHNA and CDR2 YSLEER. CDR3 size: 13 residues.

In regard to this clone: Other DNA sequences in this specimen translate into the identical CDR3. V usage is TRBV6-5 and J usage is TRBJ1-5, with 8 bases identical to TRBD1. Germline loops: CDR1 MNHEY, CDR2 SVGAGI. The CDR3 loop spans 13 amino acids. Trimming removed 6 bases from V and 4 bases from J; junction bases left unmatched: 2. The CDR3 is CASSRQGNQPQHF. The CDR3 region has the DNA TGTGCCAGCAGCAGACAGGGGAATCAGCCCCAGCATTTT.

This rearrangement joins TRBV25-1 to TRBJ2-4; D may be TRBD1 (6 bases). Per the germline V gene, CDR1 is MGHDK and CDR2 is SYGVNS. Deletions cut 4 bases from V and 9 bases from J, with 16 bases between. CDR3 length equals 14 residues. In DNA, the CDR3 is TGTGCCAGCAGTGTAGTTGGGGGCGCAGGCATTCAGTACTTC. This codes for CASSVVGGAGIQYF.

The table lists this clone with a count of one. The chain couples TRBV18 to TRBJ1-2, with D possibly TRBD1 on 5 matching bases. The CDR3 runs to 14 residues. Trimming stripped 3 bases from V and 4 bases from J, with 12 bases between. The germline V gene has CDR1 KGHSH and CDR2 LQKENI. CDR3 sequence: CASSPVRGIYGYTF. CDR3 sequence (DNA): TGTGCCAGCTCACCTGTGAGGGGAATCTATGGCTACACCTTC. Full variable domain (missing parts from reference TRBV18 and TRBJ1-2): NAGVMQNPRHLVRRRGQEARLRCSPMKGHSHVYWYRQLPEEGLKFMVYLQKENIIDESGMPKERFSAEFPKEGPSILRIQQVVRGDSAAYFCASSPVRGIYGYTFGSGTRLTVV.

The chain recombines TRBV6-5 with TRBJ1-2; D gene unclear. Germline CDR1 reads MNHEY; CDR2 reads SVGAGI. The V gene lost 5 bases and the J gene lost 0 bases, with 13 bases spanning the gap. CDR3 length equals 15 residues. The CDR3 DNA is TGTGCCAGCAGTCCCCGGGCAGAATCTAACTATGGCTACACCTTC. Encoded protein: CASSPRAESNYGYTF.

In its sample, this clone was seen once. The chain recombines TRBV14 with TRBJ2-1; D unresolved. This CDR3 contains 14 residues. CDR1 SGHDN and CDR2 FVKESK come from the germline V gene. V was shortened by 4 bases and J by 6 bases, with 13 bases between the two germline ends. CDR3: CASSPPGSPNEQFF. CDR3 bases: TGTGCCAGCAGCCCCCCTGGTAGCCCCAATGAGCAGTTCTTC.

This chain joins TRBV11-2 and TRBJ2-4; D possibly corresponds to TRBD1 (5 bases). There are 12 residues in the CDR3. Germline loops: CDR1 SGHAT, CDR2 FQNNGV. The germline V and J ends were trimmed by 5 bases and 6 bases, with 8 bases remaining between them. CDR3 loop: CASSPQGNIQYF. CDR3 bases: TGTGCCAGCAGCCCCCAGGGAAACATTCAGTACTTC.

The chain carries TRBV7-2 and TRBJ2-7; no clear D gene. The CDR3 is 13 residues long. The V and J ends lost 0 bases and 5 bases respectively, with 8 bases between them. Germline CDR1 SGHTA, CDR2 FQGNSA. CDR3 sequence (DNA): TGTGCCAGCAGCTTAGCAGGCAACCACGAGCAGTACTTC. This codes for CASSLAGNHEQYF.

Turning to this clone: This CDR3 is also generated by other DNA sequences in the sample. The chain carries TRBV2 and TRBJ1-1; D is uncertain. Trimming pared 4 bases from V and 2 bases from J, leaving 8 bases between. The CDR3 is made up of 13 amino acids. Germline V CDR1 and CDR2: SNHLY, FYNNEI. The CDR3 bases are TGTGCCAGCAGTGTGGACGTCAACACTGAAGCTTTCTTT. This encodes CASSVDVNTEAFF.

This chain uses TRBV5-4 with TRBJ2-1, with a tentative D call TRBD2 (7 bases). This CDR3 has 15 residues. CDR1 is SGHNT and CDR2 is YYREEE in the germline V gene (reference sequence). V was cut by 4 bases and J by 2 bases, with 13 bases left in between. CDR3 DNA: TGTGCCAGCAGCGGGAGGGACAAAGCCTACAATGAGCAGTTCTTC. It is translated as CASSGRDKAYNEQFF.

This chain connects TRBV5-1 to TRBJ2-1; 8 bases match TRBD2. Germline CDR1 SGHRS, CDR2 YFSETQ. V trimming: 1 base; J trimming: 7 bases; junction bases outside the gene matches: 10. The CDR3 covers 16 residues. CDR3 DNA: TGCGCCAGCAGCTTGACAGGACTAGCACTCACAAATGAGCAGTTCTTC. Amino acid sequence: CASSLTGLALTNEQFF.